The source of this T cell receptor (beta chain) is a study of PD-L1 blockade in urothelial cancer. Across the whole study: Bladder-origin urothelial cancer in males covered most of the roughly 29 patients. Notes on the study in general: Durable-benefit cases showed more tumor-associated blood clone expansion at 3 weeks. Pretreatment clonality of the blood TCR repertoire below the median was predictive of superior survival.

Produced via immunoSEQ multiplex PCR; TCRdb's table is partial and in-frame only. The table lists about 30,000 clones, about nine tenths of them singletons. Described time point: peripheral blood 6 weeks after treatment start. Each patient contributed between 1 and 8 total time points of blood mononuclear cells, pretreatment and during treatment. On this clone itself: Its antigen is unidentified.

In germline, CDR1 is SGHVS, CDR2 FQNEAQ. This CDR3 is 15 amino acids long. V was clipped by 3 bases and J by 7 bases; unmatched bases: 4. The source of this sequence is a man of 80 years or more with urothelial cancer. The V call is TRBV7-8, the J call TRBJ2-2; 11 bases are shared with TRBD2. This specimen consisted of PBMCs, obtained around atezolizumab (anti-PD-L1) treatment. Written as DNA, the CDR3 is TGTGCCAGCAGCTTCTTAGCGGGAGGGAGCGGGGAGCTGTTTTTT. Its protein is CASSFLAGGSGELFF.